The clone carrying this TCR beta chain appeared a few times. The junction does not match germline at one end; this may be a read error. The authors ran a second PCR of about 7 to 12 cycles using a sample-barcoded 5' primer and a J-beta primer mix. One entry per CDR3 protein, called by TCRdb with MiXCR from the 5' RACE reads. Of 700,000 to 900,000 distinct CDR3 sequences in the sample, 25% to 30% are singletons; the top ten hold 3%. The entry originates in a study of blood T cells in healthy people across ages. The length of the CDR3 is 15 residues. Germline CDR1 and CDR2: MNHNY and SVGAGI (reference sequence). These same data were also listed under a study on T cells of mothers and their children.

This clonotype originated in a boy younger than 18 in good health. The sequencing sample was made of blood. The chain links TRBV6-6 to TRBJ2-3; 7 nucleotides match TRBD1. The CDR3 reads CASSVTGQPPDTQYF. Written as DNA, the CDR3 is TGTGCCAGCAGTGTCACGGGACAGCCACCAGACACGCAGTATTTT.